This TCR beta chain was identified during a study of T cells expressing NK-cell markers. As for the study in general: Researchers got TCR beta repertoires out of sorted CD3+CD56+NKG2C+, CD3+CD56+NKG2C- and CD3+CD56-NKG2C+ T cells. Findings and limits, study-wide: HCMV specificity was not established for the expanded NKG2C+ T cell clones. In several donors, dominant clonotypes made up about 28.3-65% of CD3+CD56-NKG2C+ cells.

5'RACE template switching built TCR beta cDNA with unique molecular identifiers. TCRdb re-called the 5' RACE reads and gives one entry per CDR3 protein, without DNA. Its listing shows about 460,000 distinct CDR3 sequences. From germline, CDR1 is SGHVS and CDR2 FQNEAQ. This CDR3 is built from 14 residues. A word on this clonotype: Its specificity is not known.

The sample comprised blood T cells: a sorted CD56 or NKG2C T cell subset, CD4+ or CD8+ T cells, or bulk PBMC T cells (not recorded which). The gene calls are TRBV7-8 and TRBJ2-5; as DNA is missing, the TRBD2 call by TCRdb cannot be tested. The clonotype comes from a woman between 45 and 60 years old in good health. CDR3 in amino acids: CASSLASGQETQYF. Combining the CDR3 with reference TRBV7-8 and TRBJ2-5 gives the whole variable domain GAGVSQSPRYKVAKRGQDVALRCDPISGHVSLFWYQQALGQGPEFLTYFQNEAQLDKSGLPSDRFFAERPEGSVSTLKIQRTQQEDSAVYLCASSLASGQETQYFGPGTRLLVL.